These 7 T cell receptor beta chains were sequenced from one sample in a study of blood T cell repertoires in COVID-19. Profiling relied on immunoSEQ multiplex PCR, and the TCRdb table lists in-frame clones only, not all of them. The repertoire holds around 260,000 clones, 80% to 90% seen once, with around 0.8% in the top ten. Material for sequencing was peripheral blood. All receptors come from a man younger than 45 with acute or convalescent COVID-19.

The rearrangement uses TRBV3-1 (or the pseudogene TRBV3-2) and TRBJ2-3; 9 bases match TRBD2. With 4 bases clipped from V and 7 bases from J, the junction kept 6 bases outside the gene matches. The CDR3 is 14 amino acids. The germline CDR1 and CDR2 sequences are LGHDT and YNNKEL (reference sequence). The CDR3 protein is CASSLSGGPNTQYF. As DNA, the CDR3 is TGTGCCAGCAGCCTTAGCGGGGGACCGAATACGCAGTATTTT.

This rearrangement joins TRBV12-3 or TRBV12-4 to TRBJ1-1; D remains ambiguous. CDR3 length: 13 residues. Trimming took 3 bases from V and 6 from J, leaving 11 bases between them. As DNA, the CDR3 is TGTGCCAGCAGTTTGAGTCCGGGAGCTGAAGCTTTCTTT. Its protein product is CASSLSPGAEAFF.

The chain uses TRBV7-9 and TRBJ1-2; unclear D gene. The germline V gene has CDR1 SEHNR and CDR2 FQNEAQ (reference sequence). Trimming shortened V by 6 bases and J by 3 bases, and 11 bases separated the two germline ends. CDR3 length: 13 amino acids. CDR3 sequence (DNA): TGTGCCAGCAGTAACCCGCAGGACTATGGCTACACCTTC. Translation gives CASSNPQDYGYTF.

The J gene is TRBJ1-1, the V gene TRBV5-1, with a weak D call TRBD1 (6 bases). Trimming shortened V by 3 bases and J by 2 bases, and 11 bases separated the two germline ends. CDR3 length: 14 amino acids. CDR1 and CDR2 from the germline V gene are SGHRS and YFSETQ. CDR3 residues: CASSSTGLNTEAFF. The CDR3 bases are TGCGCCAGCAGCTCGACAGGCCTCAACACTGAAGCTTTCTTT.

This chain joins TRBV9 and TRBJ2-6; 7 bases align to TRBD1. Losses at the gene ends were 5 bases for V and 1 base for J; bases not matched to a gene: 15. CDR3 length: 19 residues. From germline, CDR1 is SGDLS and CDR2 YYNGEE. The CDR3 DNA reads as TGTGCCAGCAGTGGATGGGGGCGGACAGGTTCTTCTGGGGCCAACGTCCTGACTTTC. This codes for CASSGWGRTGSSGANVLTF.

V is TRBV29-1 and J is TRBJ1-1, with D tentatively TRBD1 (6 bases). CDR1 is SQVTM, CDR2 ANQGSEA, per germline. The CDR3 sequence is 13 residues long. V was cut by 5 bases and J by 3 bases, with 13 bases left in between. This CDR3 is CSVRGARHTEAFF. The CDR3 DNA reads TGCAGCGTTCGGGGGGCAAGGCACACTGAAGCTTTCTTT.

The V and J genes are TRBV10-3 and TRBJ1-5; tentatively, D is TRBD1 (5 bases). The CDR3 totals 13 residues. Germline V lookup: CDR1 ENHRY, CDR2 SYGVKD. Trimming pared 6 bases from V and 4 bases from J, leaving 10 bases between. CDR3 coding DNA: TGTGCCATCAGAGACAGTCTAAATCAGCCCCAGCATTTT. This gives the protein CAIRDSLNQPQHF.